Presented here are 15 T cell receptor beta chains from one specimen sequenced in a study of cytomegalovirus exposure and HLA in healthy donors. A multiplex PCR was run with 60 Vbeta primers and 13 Jbeta primers. Generated by immunoSEQ multiplex PCR, the TCRdb table keeps only in-frame clones and is missing some. The sample features approximately 130,000 clones, with roughly 2% in its top ten. Sequencing used PBMCs. These receptors were taken from a woman aged 55-69 years in good health and CMV-seronegative.

The chain combines TRBV28 with TRBJ1-5, with D possibly TRBD1 on 5 matching bases. The CDR3 sequence is 15 residues long. The V end lost 6 bases, the J end lost 7 bases, and 19 bases lay between the germline ends. Germline CDR1 reads MDHEN; CDR2 reads SYDVKM. The chain's CDR3 is CASSLRQTLLQPQHF. In DNA, the CDR3 is TGTGCCAGCAGCCTCCGACAGACCCTCCTCCAGCCCCAGCATTTT. The entire variable domain, with the rest obtained from reference TRBV28 and TRBJ1-5, is as follows: DVKVTQSSRYLVKRTGEKVFLECVQDMDHENMFWYRQDPGLGLRLIYFSYDVKMKEKGDIPEGYSVSREKKERFSLILESASTNQTSMYLCASSLRQTLLQPQHFGDGTRLSIL.

The chain has TRBV11-2 and TRBJ2-4; TRBD2 is a possible D gene (6 bases). The CDR3 contains 15 residues. V was clipped by 2 bases and J by 1 base, with 9 bases between them. Per germline, CDR1 SGHAT and CDR2 FQNNGV. The CDR3 DNA sequence: TGTGCCAGCAGCTTAACCGGGAGTGCCAAAAACATTCAGTACTTC. Its translation is CASSLTGSAKNIQYF.

J is TRBJ2-1 and V is TRBV9, with D possibly being TRBD1 (5 bases). This CDR3 is built from 18 residues. V lost 0 bases to trimming and J lost 0 bases, with 16 bases between them. The germline CDR1 and CDR2 sequences are SGDLS and YYNGEE. The CDR3 sequence is CASSVGGQGPSSYNEQFF. In DNA, the CDR3 is TGTGCCAGCAGCGTAGGTGGGCAGGGCCCCAGCTCCTACAATGAGCAGTTCTTC.

CDR3 DNA sequence: TGCGCCAGCAGTGAGAGGCGTGGAGAGACCCAGTACTTC. Protein sequence: CASSERRGETQYF. The V gene is TRBV5-1, the J gene TRBJ2-5; D gene uncertain. This CDR3 region has 13 residues. CDR1 is SGHRS and CDR2 is YFSETQ in the germline V gene. The germline V and J ends were trimmed by 5 bases and 4 bases, with 12 bases remaining between them. The complete variable domain, with remaining parts taken from reference TRBV5-1 and TRBJ2-5, reads KAGVTQTPRYLIKTRGQQVTLSCSPISGHRSVSWYQQTPGQGLQFLFEYFSETQRNKGNFPGRFSGRQFSNSRSEMNVSTLELGDSALYLCASSERRGETQYFGPGTRLLVL.

The chain combines TRBV5-1 with TRBJ1-5; 7 bases align to TRBD1. The CDR3 totals 14 residues. The germline gives CDR1 SGHRS, CDR2 YFSETQ. J lost 3 bases, V lost 4 bases, and 4 bases had no gene match. The CDR3 DNA is TGCGCCAGCAGCCCGGGACAGCCCAATCAGCCCCAGCATTTT. Its translation: CASSPGQPNQPQHF. The whole variable domain, remainder taken from reference TRBV5-1 and TRBJ1-5, is KAGVTQTPRYLIKTRGQQVTLSCSPISGHRSVSWYQQTPGQGLQFLFEYFSETQRNKGNFPGRFSGRQFSNSRSEMNVSTLELGDSALYLCASSPGQPNQPQHFGDGTRLSIL.

The rearrangement uses TRBV5-1 and TRBJ2-1; 10 nucleotides align to TRBD2. Trimming at V came to 3 bases and at J to 4 bases, leaving 4 bases not matched to a gene. Germline CDR1 is SGHRS and CDR2 is YFSETQ. The CDR3 has 15 amino acids. In nucleotides, the CDR3 is TGCGCCAGCAGCTCTGGACTAGCGGCGTACAATGAGCAGTTCTTC. It is translated as CASSSGLAAYNEQFF.

The chain has TRBV2 and TRBJ1-2; possible D gene TRBD1, 5 bases. V lost 9 bases, J lost 4 bases, and 15 bases lay in between. In germline, CDR1 is SNHLY, CDR2 FYNNEI. The CDR3 is 13 amino acids. The CDR3 bases are TGTGCCAGGGGGGACTCCGCGGCCTATGGCTACACCTTC. This encodes CARGDSAAYGYTF.

This chain connects TRBV7-2 to TRBJ2-5; TRBD2 aligns across 11 bases. CDR1 and CDR2 from the germline V gene are SGHTA and FQGNSA. Trimming took 8 bases from V and 5 from J; bases not matched to a gene: 16. The CDR3 runs to 17 residues. The CDR3 DNA sequence: TGTGCCAGCGGGAACCGGGTTAGCGGGGGGGCCCGGGAGACCCAGTACTTC. Translation gives CASGNRVSGGARETQYF.

CDR3 protein: CASSGEGRVNTEAFF. For the CDR3, the DNA is TGTGCCAGCAGCGGGGAGGGTCGGGTGAACACTGAAGCTTTCTTT. The J gene is TRBJ1-1, the V gene TRBV6-1; D gene uncertain. The CDR3 consists of 15 residues. The germline CDR1 and CDR2 sequences are MNHNS and SASEGT. V was pared by 6 bases and J by 0 bases, with 14 bases between.

V gene TRBV5-1 combines with J gene TRBJ2-1, with D possibly TRBD1 on 6 matching bases. CDR1 is SGHRS, CDR2 YFSETQ, per germline. The V and J ends lost 4 bases and 0 bases respectively, with 11 bases between them. The CDR3 contains 15 residues. The CDR3 here is CASSVSDSSYNEQFF. Here the CDR3 DNA reads TGCGCCAGCAGCGTGTCGGACAGCTCCTACAATGAGCAGTTCTTC. Drawing the rest from reference TRBV5-1 and TRBJ2-1, the complete variable domain is KAGVTQTPRYLIKTRGQQVTLSCSPISGHRSVSWYQQTPGQGLQFLFEYFSETQRNKGNFPGRFSGRQFSNSRSEMNVSTLELGDSALYLCASSVSDSSYNEQFFGPGTRLTVL.

The gene calls are TRBV28 and TRBJ2-7, with 8 bases aligning to TRBD2. The germline V gene encodes CDR1 MDHEN and CDR2 SYDVKM. This CDR3 contains 14 residues. The V gene end was trimmed by 5 bases and the J gene end by 3 bases; junction bases not matched to a gene: 6. In DNA, the CDR3 is TGTGCCAGCAGTCCTCTAGCGGGCCTCTACGAGCAGTACTTC. Translation gives CASSPLAGLYEQYF.

The chain couples TRBV6-1 to TRBJ2-7; 10 bases match TRBD1. The CDR3 is 15 amino acids. Germline CDR1 MNHNS, CDR2 SASEGT. Trimming took 0 bases from V and 5 from J; bases not matched to a gene: 4. The CDR3 is CASSEAGQGFDEQYF. CDR3 sequence (DNA): TGTGCCAGCAGTGAAGCGGGACAGGGGTTCGACGAGCAGTACTTC.

V gene TRBV10-2 combines with J gene TRBJ1-4; perhaps TRBD1 as D (5 bases). Germline V CDR1 and CDR2: WSHSY, SAAADI. Trimming stripped 3 bases from V and 6 bases from J, with 14 bases between. The length of the CDR3 is 15 residues. The CDR3 region is CASSDLGRGDEKLFF. DNA of the CDR3: TGCGCCAGCAGTGATCTGGGACGGGGGGATGAAAAACTGTTTTTT.

Comment on this clone: Other DNA variants within this sample encode the same CDR3. The chain couples TRBV4-1 to TRBJ1-2; perhaps TRBD1 as D (5 bases). Germline V lookup: CDR1 MGHRA, CDR2 YSYEKL. The ends were cut back, 3 bases at V and 6 bases at J, with 23 bases in the middle. The CDR3 is 17 amino acids. In DNA form, the CDR3 reads TGCGCCAGCAGCCAGGGGCCCGCCCCCCCGGGGGTTAATGGCTACACCTTC. Translated: CASSQGPAPPGVNGYTF.

The CDR3 reads CASSWGRGGGADTQYF. The CDR3 DNA reads as TGCGCCAGCAGCTGGGGTAGGGGAGGAGGGGCAGATACGCAGTATTTT. The chain has TRBV5-1 and TRBJ2-3; a possible D gene is TRBD2 (6 bases). Looked up from germline, CDR1 is SGHRS and CDR2 is YFSETQ. The V gene lost 3 bases and the J gene lost 4 bases, with 18 bases spanning the gap. The CDR3 has 16 residues. The full variable domain, completed using reference TRBV5-1 and TRBJ2-3, is KAGVTQTPRYLIKTRGQQVTLSCSPISGHRSVSWYQQTPGQGLQFLFEYFSETQRNKGNFPGRFSGRQFSNSRSEMNVSTLELGDSALYLCASSWGRGGGADTQYFGPGTRLTVL.